This entry features one TCR beta chain sequence. This receptor's antigen is unknown. Within one base of it there is no much larger clone, and no base qualities were kept. V is cut by 6 bases and J by 10 bases, and the space between the germline ends is 18 bases. The CDR3 spans 13 residues, from the cysteine through the phenylalanine. CDR3 DNA is the only sequence kept; it has 39 bases, read in frame from the first base. The germline V gene encodes CDR1 MDHEN and CDR2 SYDVKM. TCRbeta CDR3 regions were amplified from genomic DNA by means of the immunoSEQ Assay, a bias-controlled multiplex PCR. The authors' analysis ran thus. The number of nucleated cells in each sample was estimated from the amplification of reference gene primers within the assay. Sequence reads were collapsed and filtered to measure the absolute abundance of every unique TCRbeta CDR3 rearrangement. Productive Simpson clonality was computed per sample as the square root of Simpson's diversity index over productive rearrangements. What TCRdb holds here is the immuneACCESS table cut down to in-frame rearrangements. Part of the clones is not present; checked against another copy, under half of the missing clones reflect an unresolved V gene, and the others are unexplained. V and J calls and clone size come straight from that table; D and trimming were deduced from the DNA. In this sample the table shows 300,000 or so clones, 70% to 90% of which occur a single time. The leading ten clones occupy around 4.1% of the sample.

These data belong to a study of blood T cell repertoires in COVID-19 (dated by TCRdb to about 2020). With regard to the full study: Collaborator samples came from the United States, Italy and Spain and covered acute and convalescent phases of COVID-19. The prospective study material was composed of cDNA or gDNA derived from T cells, B-cell-depleted T cells, or PBMCs. Samples were obtained from the ongoing ImmuneRACE study (first 160 participants) and from 950 to 1,500 subjects provided by 6 global collaborators. Deeply sampled blood TCRbeta repertoires from subjects exposed to, actively infected with, or recovered from COVID-19 were included in the dataset. The repertoires were made available in a free public database intended to serve as a resource for research on the immune response to SARS-CoV-2. Where available, HLA class I and class II types were taken from metadata supplied by the sample provider and were not determined by assay-based typing. Sample metadata almost always included a de-identified subject ID, COVID-19 status, age in years and sex. Broad study findings and their caveats: How much clinical and demographic metadata was included differed by source and by participant, and the metadata was provided uncurated.

The collaborating institutions used their own protocols to collect whole blood in K2EDTA tubes. For TCRbeta analysis, collaborators shipped samples as frozen whole blood, isolated PBMCs, or DNA extracted from either of those sample types. The chain is assembled from TRBV28 and TRBJ1-1; the D gene assignment is ambiguous. This sequence was found in a woman aged 45-59 years with active or convalescent COVID-19. The sequenced sample consisted of peripheral blood. The DNA reads as follows: TGTGCCAGCAGCTACACCCTCCTTACGGGAGCTTTCTTT. Its protein product is CASSYTLLTGAFF.